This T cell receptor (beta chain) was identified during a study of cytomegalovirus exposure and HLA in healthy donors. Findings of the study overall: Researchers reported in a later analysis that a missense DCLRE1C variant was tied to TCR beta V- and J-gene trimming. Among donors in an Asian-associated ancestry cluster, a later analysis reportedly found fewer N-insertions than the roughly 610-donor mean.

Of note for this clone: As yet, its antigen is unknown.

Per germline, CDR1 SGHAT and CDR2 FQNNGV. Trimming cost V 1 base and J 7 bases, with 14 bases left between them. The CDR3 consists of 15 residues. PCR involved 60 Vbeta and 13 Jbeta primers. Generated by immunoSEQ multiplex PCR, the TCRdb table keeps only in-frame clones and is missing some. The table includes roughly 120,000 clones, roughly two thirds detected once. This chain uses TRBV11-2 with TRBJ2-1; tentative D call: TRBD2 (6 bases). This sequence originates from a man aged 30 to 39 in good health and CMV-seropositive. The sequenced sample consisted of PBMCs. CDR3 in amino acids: CASSLGAGRANEQFF. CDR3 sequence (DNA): TGTGCCAGCAGCTTAGGGGCGGGAAGGGCGAATGAGCAGTTCTTC.